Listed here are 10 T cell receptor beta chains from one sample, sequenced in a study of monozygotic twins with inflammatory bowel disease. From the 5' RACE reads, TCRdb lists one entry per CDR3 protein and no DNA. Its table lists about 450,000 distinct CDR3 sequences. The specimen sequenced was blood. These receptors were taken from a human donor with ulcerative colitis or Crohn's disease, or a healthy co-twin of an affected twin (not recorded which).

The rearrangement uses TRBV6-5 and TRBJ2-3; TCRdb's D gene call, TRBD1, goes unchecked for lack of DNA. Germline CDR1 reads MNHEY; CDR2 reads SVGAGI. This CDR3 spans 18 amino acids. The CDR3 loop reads CASSYSKIAPLGTDTQYF.

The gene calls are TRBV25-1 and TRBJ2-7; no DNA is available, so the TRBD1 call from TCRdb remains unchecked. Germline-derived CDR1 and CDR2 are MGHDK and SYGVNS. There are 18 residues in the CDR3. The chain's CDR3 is CASSESQGAGSGLRGQYF.

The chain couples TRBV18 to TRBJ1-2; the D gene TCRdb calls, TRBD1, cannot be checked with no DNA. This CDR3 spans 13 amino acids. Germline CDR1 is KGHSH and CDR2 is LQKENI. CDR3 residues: CASSGAATYGYTF.

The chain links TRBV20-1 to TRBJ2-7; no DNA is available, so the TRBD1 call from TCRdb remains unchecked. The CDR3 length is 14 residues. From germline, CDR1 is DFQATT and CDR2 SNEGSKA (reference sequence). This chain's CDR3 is CSHRPTGSSYEQYF.

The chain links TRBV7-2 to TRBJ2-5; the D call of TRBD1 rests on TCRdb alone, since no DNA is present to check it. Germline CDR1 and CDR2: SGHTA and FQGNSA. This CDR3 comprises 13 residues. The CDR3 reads CASRWGNQETQYF.

CDR3 residues: CASSDRGPNSPLHF. V usage is TRBV12-3 or TRBV12-4 and J usage is TRBJ1-6; TCRdb indicates TRBD1, and absent DNA this call remains unverified. This CDR3 is built from 14 residues.

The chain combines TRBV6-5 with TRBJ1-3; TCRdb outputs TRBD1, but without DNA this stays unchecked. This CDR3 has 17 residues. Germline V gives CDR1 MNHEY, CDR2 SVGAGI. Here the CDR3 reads CASSYSISPSSGNTIYF.

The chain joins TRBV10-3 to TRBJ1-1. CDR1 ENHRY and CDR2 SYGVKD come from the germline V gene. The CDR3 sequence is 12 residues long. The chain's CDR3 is CAISEGHTEAFF.

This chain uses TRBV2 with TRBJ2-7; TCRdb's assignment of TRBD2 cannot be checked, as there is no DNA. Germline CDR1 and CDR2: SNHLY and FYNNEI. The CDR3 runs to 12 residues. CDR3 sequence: CASSGLAGEQYF.

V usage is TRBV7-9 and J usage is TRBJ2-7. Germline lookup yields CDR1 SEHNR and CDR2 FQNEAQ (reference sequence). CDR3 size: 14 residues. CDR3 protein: CASSLEEGPYEQYF.